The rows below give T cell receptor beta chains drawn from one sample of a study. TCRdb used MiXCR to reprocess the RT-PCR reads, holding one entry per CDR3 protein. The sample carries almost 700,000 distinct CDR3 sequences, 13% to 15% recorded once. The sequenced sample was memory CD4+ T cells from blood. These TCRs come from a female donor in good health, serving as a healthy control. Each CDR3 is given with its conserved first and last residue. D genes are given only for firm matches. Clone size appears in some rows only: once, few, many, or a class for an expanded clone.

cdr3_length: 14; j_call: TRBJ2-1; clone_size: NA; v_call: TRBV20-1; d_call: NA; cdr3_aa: CSVRSQLLVNEQFF; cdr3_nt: TGCAGTGTCAGGAGTCAGCTTCTCGTTAATGAGCAGTTCTTC
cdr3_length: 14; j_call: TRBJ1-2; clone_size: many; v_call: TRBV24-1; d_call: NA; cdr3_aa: CATSDATELHGYTF; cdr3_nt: TGTGCCACCAGTGACGCCACCGAGCTGCATGGCTACACCTTC
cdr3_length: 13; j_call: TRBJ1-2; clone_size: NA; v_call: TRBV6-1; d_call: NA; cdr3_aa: CASSDPSRPGYTF; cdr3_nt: TGTGCCAGCAGTGATCCATCCCGACCTGGCTACACCTTC
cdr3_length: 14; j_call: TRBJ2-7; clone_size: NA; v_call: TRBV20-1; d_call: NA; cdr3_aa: CSARGDPDAYEQYF; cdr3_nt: TGCAGTGCTAGAGGGGACCCTGACGCCTACGAGCAGTACTTC
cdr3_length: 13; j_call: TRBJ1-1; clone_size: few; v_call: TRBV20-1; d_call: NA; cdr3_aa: CSALGVLNTEAFF; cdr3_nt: TGCAGTGCCCTAGGGGTCTTGAACACTGAAGCTTTCTTT
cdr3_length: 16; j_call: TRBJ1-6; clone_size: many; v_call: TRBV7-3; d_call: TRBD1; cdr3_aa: CASSLNGGTGNSPLHF; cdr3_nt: TGTGCCAGCAGCTTAAACGGCGGGACAGGGAATTCACCCCTCCACTTT
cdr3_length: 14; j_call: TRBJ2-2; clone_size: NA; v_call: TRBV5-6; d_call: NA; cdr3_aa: CASRRAGDTGELFF; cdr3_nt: TGTGCCAGCAGACGGGCAGGGGACACCGGGGAGCTGTTTTTT
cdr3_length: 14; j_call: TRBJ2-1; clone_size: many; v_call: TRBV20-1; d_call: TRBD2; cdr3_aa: CSAIGTSESDEQFF; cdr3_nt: TGCAGTGCTATTGGGACTAGCGAATCCGATGAGCAGTTCTTC
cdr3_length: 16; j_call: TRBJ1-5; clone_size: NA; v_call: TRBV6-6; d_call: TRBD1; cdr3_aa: CARSYQGAGSNQPQHF; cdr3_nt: TGTGCCAGAAGTTACCAGGGGGCGGGAAGCAATCAGCCCCAGCATTTT
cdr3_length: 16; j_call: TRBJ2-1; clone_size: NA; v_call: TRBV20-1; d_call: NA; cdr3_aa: CSARGQQGGIYNEQFF; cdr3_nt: TGCAGTGCTAGGGGGCAGCAGGGCGGGATCTACAATGAGCAGTTCTTC
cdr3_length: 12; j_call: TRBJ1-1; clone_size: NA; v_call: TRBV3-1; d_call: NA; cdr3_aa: CASSQDLTEAFF; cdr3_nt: TGTGCCAGCAGCCAAGATCTAACTGAAGCTTTCTTT
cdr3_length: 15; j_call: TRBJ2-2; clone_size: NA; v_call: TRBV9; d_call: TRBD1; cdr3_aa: CASSYSGTGAGELFF; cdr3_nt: TGTGCCAGCAGTTATTCCGGGACAGGGGCCGGGGAGCTGTTTTTT
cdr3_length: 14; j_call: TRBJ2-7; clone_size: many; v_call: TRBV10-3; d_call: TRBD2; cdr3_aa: CAIRQGLEFSEQYF; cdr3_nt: TGTGCCATCAGACAAGGACTAGAGTTCAGCGAGCAGTACTTC
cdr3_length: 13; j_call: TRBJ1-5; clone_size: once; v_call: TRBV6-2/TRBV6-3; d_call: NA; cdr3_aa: CASSYGSIQPQHF; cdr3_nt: TGTGCCAGCAGTTACGGATCGATTCAGCCCCAGCATTTT
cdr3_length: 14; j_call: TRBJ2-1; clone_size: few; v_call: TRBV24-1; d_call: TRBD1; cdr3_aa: CATSDSSDRNEQFF; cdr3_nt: TGTGCCACCAGTGATTCGTCGGACAGGAATGAGCAGTTCTTC
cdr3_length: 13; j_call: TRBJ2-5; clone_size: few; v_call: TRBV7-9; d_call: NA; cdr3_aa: CASSLFEFETQYF; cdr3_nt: TGTGCCAGCAGCTTATTCGAGTTTGAGACCCAGTACTTC
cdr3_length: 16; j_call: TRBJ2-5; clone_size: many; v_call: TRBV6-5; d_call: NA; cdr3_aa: CASSYRQGLLQETQYF; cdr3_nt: TGTGCCAGCAGTTACAGGCAGGGCCTTCTTCAAGAGACCCAGTACTTC
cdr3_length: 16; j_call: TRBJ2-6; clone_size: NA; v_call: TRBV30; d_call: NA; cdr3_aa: CAWSVSRYSGANVLTF; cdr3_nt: TGTGCCTGGAGTGTAAGCAGGTACTCTGGGGCCAACGTCCTGACTTTC
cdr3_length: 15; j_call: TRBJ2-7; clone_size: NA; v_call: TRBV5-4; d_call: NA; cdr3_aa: CASSYGGDGVYEQYF; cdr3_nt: TGTGCCAGCAGCTATGGGGGTGACGGGGTCTACGAGCAGTACTTC
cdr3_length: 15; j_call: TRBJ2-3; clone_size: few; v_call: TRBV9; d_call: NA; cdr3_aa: CASRKASGLPDTQYF; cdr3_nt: TGTGCCAGCAGGAAGGCTTCGGGACTCCCTGATACGCAGTATTTT
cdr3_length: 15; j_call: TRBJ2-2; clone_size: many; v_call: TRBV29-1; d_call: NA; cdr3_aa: CSVAPGATDTGELFF; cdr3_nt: TGCAGCGTTGCGCCAGGGGCGACGGACACCGGGGAGCTGTTTTTT
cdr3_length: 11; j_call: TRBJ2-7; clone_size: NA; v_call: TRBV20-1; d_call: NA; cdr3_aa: CSARDRPHEYF; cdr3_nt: TGCAGTGCTAGAGATAGGCCGCACGAGTACTTC
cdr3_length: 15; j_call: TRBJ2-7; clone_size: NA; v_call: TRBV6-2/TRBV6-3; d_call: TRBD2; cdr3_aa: CASSLTSGYTGEQYF; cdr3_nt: TGTGCCAGCAGTTTAACTAGCGGATACACCGGGGAGCAGTACTTC
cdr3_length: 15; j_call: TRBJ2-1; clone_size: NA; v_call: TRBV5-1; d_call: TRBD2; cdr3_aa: CASSLLSSGSLEQFF; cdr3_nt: TGCGCCAGCAGCTTGTTATCTAGCGGGAGTCTTGAGCAGTTCTTC
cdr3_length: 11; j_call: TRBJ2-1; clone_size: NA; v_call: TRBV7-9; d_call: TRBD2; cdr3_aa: CASSTGGEQFF; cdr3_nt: TGTGCCAGCAGTACGGGGGGTGAGCAGTTCTTC
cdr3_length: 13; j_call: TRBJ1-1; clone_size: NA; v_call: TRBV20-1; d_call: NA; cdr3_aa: CSARVDSRTEAFF; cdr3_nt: TGCAGTGCTAGAGTGGACAGTCGCACTGAAGCTTTCTTT
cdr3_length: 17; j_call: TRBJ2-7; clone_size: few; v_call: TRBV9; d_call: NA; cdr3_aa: CASSVGEEALISYEQYF; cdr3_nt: TGTGCCAGCAGCGTAGGGGAGGAGGCCCTCATCTCCTACGAGCAGTACTTC
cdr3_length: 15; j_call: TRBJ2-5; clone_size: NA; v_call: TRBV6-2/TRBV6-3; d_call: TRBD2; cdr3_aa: CASSLAGQYQETQYF; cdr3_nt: TGTGCCAGCAGCCTAGCGGGGCAGTACCAAGAGACCCAGTACTTC
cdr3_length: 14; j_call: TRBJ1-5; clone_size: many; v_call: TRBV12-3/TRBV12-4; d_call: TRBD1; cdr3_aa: CASSIGQGGQPQHF; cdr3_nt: TGTGCCAGCAGTATAGGACAGGGAGGCCAGCCCCAGCATTTT
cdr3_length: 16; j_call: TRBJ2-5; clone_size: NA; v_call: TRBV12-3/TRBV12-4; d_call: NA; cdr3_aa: CASSLEGGGLRETQYF; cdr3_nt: TGTGCCAGCAGTTTGGAGGGGGGGGGTCTTCGAGAGACCCAGTACTTC
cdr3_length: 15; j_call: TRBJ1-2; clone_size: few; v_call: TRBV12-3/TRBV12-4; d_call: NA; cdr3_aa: CASSFDGRQDYGYTF; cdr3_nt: TGTGCCAGCAGTTTTGACGGACGGCAGGACTATGGCTACACCTTC
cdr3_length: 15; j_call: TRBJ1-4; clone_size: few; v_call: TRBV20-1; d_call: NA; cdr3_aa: CSARDPREGGEKLFF; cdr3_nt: TGCAGTGCTAGAGATCCCAGGGAAGGAGGAGAAAAACTGTTTTTT
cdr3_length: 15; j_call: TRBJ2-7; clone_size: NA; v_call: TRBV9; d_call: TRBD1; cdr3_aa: CASSEGQGWSYEQYF; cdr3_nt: TGTGCCAGCAGCGAAGGACAGGGGTGGTCCTACGAGCAGTACTTC
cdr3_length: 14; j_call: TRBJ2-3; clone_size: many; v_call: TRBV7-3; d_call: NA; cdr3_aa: CASSLGTAADTQYF; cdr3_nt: TGTGCCAGCAGCTTAGGAACGGCCGCAGATACGCAGTATTTT
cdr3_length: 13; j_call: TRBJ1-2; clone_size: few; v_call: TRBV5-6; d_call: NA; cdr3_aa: CASSPPTDYGYTF; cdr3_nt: TGTGCCAGCAGCCCCCCGACGGATTATGGCTACACCTTC
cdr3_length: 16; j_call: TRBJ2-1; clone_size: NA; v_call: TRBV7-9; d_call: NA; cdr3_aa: CASSPKGREGLNEQFF; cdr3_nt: TGTGCCAGCAGCCCCAAGGGTCGCGAAGGACTCAATGAGCAGTTCTTC
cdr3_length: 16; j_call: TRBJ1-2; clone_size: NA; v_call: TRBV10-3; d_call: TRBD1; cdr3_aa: CAIRTTSGQGEDGYTF; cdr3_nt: TGTGCCATCAGAACAACCTCAGGACAGGGGGAAGATGGCTACACCTTC
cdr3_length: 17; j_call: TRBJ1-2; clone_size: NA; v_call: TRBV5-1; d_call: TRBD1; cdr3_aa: CASSLAPDREGNYGYTF; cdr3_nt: TGCGCCAGCAGCTTGGCCCCGGACAGGGAGGGGAACTATGGCTACACCTTC
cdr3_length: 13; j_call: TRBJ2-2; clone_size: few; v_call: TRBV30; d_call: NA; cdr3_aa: CAWTLISSGELFF; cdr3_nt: TGTGCCTGGACACTGATATCGTCCGGGGAGCTGTTTTTT
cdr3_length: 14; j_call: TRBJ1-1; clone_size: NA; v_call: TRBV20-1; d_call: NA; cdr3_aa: CRGGRGAEGTEAFF; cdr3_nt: TGCAGAGGCGGGAGGGGGGCTGAGGGCACTGAAGCTTTCTTT
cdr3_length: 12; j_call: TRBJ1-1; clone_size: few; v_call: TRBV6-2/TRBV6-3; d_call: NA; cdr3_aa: CASSYRPGTAFF; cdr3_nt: TGTGCCAGCAGTTACAGGCCGGGTACGGCTTTCTTT
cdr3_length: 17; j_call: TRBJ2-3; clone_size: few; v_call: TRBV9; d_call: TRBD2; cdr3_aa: CASSLRTSGGSTDTQYF; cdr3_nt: TGTGCCAGCAGCCTCCGGACTAGCGGGGGCAGCACAGATACGCAGTATTTT
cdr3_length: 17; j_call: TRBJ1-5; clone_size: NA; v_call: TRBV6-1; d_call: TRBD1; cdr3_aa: CASTPGRAGGSNQPQHF; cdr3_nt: TGTGCCAGCACCCCCGGGAGGGCAGGGGGTAGCAATCAGCCCCAGCATTTT
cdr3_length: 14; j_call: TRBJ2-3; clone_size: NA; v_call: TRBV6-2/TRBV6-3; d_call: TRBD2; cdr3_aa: CASLTSGSGDTQYF; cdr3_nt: TGTGCCAGCCTGACTAGCGGGAGTGGAGATACGCAGTATTTT
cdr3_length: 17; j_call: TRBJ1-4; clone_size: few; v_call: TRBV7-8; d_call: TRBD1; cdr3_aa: CASSLLPWTGLGEKLFF; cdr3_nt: TGTGCCAGCAGCTTATTGCCCTGGACAGGGTTGGGGGAAAAACTGTTTTTT
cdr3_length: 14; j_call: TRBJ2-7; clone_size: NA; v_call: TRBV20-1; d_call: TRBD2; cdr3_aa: CSAAGTSGPYEQYF; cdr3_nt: TGCAGTGCGGCTGGGACTAGCGGACCCTACGAGCAGTACTTC
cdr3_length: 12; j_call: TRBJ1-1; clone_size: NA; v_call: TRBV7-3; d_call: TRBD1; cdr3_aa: CASSYQTGEAFF; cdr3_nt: TGTGCCAGCAGCTACCAGACAGGGGAAGCTTTCTTT
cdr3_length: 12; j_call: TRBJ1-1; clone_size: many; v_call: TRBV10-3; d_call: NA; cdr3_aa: CAISGSGDEAFF; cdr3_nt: TGTGCCATCAGTGGTTCCGGGGATGAAGCTTTCTTT